The present entry profiles one T cell receptor (beta chain) with its context. The antigen remains undetermined. TCR beta CDR3 sequences were amplified from RNA transcripts. First-round RT-PCR with HTBI primers amplified the TCR CDR3 region. TCRdb itself ran the multiplex PCR reads through MiXCR, one entry per CDR3 protein. The sample carries 550,000 to 700,000 distinct CDR3 sequences, just over 45% recorded once. The sample originates from a study of T cells in Graves' hyperthyroidism and ophthalmopathy. Overall study results and limits: Most expanded thyroid clonotypes above 0.001 also appeared in blood.

For the diagnoses, clinical symptoms, serum thyroxine and TRAb, thyroid ultrasound and orbital computed tomography were used. The CDR3 consists of 12 residues. The junction had 5 bases not matched to a gene; V was cut back by 6 bases and J by 8 bases. Germline CDR1 SQVTM, CDR2 ANQGSEA. Sequenced material: peripheral blood or thyroid tissue (not recorded which). This chain links TRBV29-1 with TRBJ1-4; 8 nucleotides agree with TRBD1. The TCR was taken from an adult woman with Graves' disease, either hyperthyroidism or ophthalmopathy (not recorded which). The CDR3 loop reads CSVGQGAEKLFF. DNA of the CDR3: TGCAGCGTCGGACAGGGAGCGGAAAAACTGTTTTTT. Full variable domain (remainder filled in from reference TRBV29-1 and TRBJ1-4): SAVISQKPSRDICQRGTSLTIQCQVDSQVTMMFWYRQQPGQSLTLIATANQGSEATYESGFVIDKFPISRPNLTFSTLTVSNMSPEDSSIYLCSVGQGAEKLFFGSGTQLSVL.